Listed below are T cell receptor beta chains from one sample, sequenced in a study of OX40 agonist ivuxolimab in advanced cancers. TCRdb keeps only in-frame clones here, not all; method: immunoSEQ multiplex PCR. The table records about 98,000 clones, 85% to 95% of them present only once. The sample here was CD4+ or CD8+ T cells sorted from blood, taken in a trial of the OX40 agonist ivuxolimab. These TCRs come from an adult with an advanced solid tumor such as melanoma, head and neck, liver or kidney cancer. Both conserved end residues are part of each CDR3. The order of the fields is J gene, clone size, D gene, V gene, CDR3 DNA, CDR3 protein. D genes are given only for firm matches. The size entry is marked missing in some rows and otherwise reads once, few, many or a size class.

J: TRBJ1-5
size: .
D: TRBD1
V: TRBV6-6
DNA: TGTGCCAGCGGGACAGGGGACAATCAGCCCCAGCATTTT
CDR3: CASGTGDNQPQHF

J: TRBJ2-3
size: .
D: TRBD2
V: TRBV11-3
DNA: TGTGCCAGCAGCTTAGGGACTAGCGGTGCTAGCACAGATACGCAGTATTTT
CDR3: CASSLGTSGASTDTQYF

J: TRBJ1-5
size: .
D: TRBD1
V: TRBV5-3
DNA: TGTGCCCCAAATAAGACAGGGGCGATTTGTAGCAATCAGCCCCAGCATTTT
CDR3: CAPNKTGAICSNQPQHF

J: TRBJ1-5
size: .
D: .
V: TRBV2
DNA: TGTGCCAGCAGCGAACAGGGTCAGCCCCAGCATTTT
CDR3: CASSEQGQPQHF

J: TRBJ2-1
size: .
D: TRBD2
V: TRBV11-3
DNA: TGTGCCAGCAGCTTAGATTACGGGGGGTTATACAATGAGCAGTTCTTC
CDR3: CASSLDYGGLYNEQFF

J: TRBJ1-1
size: .
D: .
V: TRBV6-6
DNA: TGTGCCAGCAGTTTGGCCCGGGACTATGGGACTGAAGCTTTCTTT
CDR3: CASSLARDYGTEAFF

J: TRBJ2-2
size: .
D: .
V: TRBV7-9
DNA: TGTGCCAGCAGCTTAGCTAGAATAACAGGCACCGGGGAGCTGTTTTTT
CDR3: CASSLARITGTGELFF

J: TRBJ2-6
size: .
D: .
V: TRBV18
DNA: TGTGCCAGCTCACCTCCCGGCAGCTCTGGGGCCAACGTCCTGACTTTC
CDR3: CASSPPGSSGANVLTF

J: TRBJ2-5
size: .
D: TRBD1
V: TRBV5-1
DNA: TGCGCCAGCAGCGTGACAGGGGAAGAGACCCAGTACTTC
CDR3: CASSVTGEETQYF

J: TRBJ1-2
size: .
D: .
V: TRBV15
DNA: TGTGCCACCAGCCGGGGCCCTGAGGTCTATGGCTACACCTTC
CDR3: CATSRGPEVYGYTF

J: TRBJ1-1
size: .
D: TRBD1
V: TRBV28
DNA: TGTGCCAGCAGTCCAGCCGGGACAGGGGGACGGGGCACTGAAGCTTTCTTT
CDR3: CASSPAGTGGRGTEAFF

J: TRBJ1-1
size: .
D: .
V: TRBV9
DNA: TGTGCCAGCAGCCCCCGCCCAGAGGAGGGTCTGAACACTGAAGCTTTCTTT
CDR3: CASSPRPEEGLNTEAFF

J: TRBJ1-1
size: .
D: .
V: TRBV6-6
DNA: TGTGCCAGCAGTTACAGCCAGGGCGTCACTGAAGCTTTCTTT
CDR3: CASSYSQGVTEAFF

J: TRBJ1-2
size: .
D: .
V: TRBV30
DNA: TGTGCCTGTAAAAGGAGTTTGATCTATGGCTACACCTTC
CDR3: CACKRSLIYGYTF

J: TRBJ1-2
size: .
D: .
V: TRBV2
DNA: TGTGCCAGCAGTGAAGAGCGGAACAGGGAGGGCGGCTACACCTTC
CDR3: CASSEERNREGGYTF

J: TRBJ1-2
size: .
D: .
V: TRBV7-8
DNA: TGTGCCAGCAGCCCTCAATCGGGCAACTATGGCTACACCTTC
CDR3: CASSPQSGNYGYTF

J: TRBJ2-3
size: .
D: .
V: TRBV4-3
DNA: TGCGCCAGCAGCCTATGGGGAAGCGTCGGCACAGATACGCAGTATTTT
CDR3: CASSLWGSVGTDTQYF

J: TRBJ2-4
size: .
D: .
V: TRBV7-9
DNA: TGTGCCAGCAGCGAAATCCAGGGCCTAGCCAAAAACATTCAGTACTTC
CDR3: CASSEIQGLAKNIQYF

J: TRBJ2-1
size: .
D: .
V: TRBV7-3
DNA: TGTGCCAGCAGCTTGGGCAACAATGAGCAGTTCTTC
CDR3: CASSLGNNEQFF

J: TRBJ2-1
size: .
D: .
V: TRBV6-5
DNA: TGTGCCAGCAGGCGGGACAGATACAATGAGCAGTTCTTC
CDR3: CASRRDRYNEQFF

J: TRBJ1-1
size: .
D: .
V: TRBV20-1
DNA: TGCAGTGCTAGACATAGCCGTGAAGCTTTCTTT
CDR3: CSARHSREAFF

J: TRBJ1-2
size: .
D: .
V: TRBV6-1
DNA: TGTGCCAGCAGTGGCGGCCTTTACTATGGCTACACCTTC
CDR3: CASSGGLYYGYTF

J: TRBJ2-1
size: .
D: .
V: TRBV5-6
DNA: TGTGCCAGCAGACTCGGGGCCAGCTCCTACAATGAGCAGTTCTTC
CDR3: CASRLGASSYNEQFF

J: TRBJ2-5
size: .
D: .
V: TRBV5-4
DNA: TGTGCCAGCAGCTTGGCCTCGCAACAAGAGACCCAGTACTTC
CDR3: CASSLASQQETQYF

J: TRBJ2-1
size: .
D: .
V: TRBV29-1
DNA: TGCAGCGTCGGAAGGGACTGGGCAAATGAGCAGTTCTTC
CDR3: CSVGRDWANEQFF

J: TRBJ1-3
size: .
D: .
V: TRBV7-3
DNA: TGTGCCAGCAGATCGCCCGACTCTGGAAACACCATATATTTT
CDR3: CASRSPDSGNTIYF

J: TRBJ2-2
size: .
D: TRBD2
V: TRBV2
DNA: TGTGCCAGCACTAGCGGCGGGAGTGCCGGGGAGCTGTTTTTT
CDR3: CASTSGGSAGELFF

J: TRBJ2-1
size: .
D: .
V: TRBV11-2
DNA: TGTGCCAGCAGCTTAGAACAGATTAATGAGCAGTTCTTC
CDR3: CASSLEQINEQFF

J: TRBJ1-1
size: .
D: TRBD1
V: TRBV28
DNA: TGTGCCAGCAGTTTACCCGGACAGGGGGCGGACACTGAAGCTTTCTTT
CDR3: CASSLPGQGADTEAFF

J: TRBJ1-2
size: .
D: .
V: TRBV11-2
DNA: TGTGCCAGCAGTTCCCCAAGGGACGGAACCTATGGCTACACCTTC
CDR3: CASSSPRDGTYGYTF

J: TRBJ1-2
size: .
D: .
V: TRBV18
DNA: TGTGCCAGCTCACCCGGGGCGGAAGTTAACTATGGCTACACCTTC
CDR3: CASSPGAEVNYGYTF

J: TRBJ2-3
size: once
D: TRBD1
V: TRBV5-1
DNA: TGCGCCAGCACTCCCTACAGGGGGCGGATGACAGATACGCAGTATTTT
CDR3: CASTPYRGRMTDTQYF

J: TRBJ1-4
size: .
D: .
V: TRBV5-1
DNA: TGCGCCAGCAGCCCGCAAAGGGTAGATGAAAAACTGTTTTTT
CDR3: CASSPQRVDEKLFF

J: TRBJ2-1
size: once
D: .
V: TRBV9
DNA: TGTGCCAGCAGCCCTGCGGGGAGCTCCTACAATGAGCAGTTCTTC
CDR3: CASSPAGSSYNEQFF

J: TRBJ1-5
size: .
D: .
V: TRBV6-6
DNA: TGTGCCAGCCTAATCTCCGGACAGCCTAATCAGCCCCAGCATTTT
CDR3: CASLISGQPNQPQHF

J: TRBJ2-7
size: .
D: .
V: TRBV2
DNA: TGTGCCAGCAGGGCTCAGGGGGGGCCTGGCGAGCAGTACTTC
CDR3: CASRAQGGPGEQYF

J: TRBJ2-1
size: .
D: .
V: TRBV4-3
DNA: TGCGCCAGCAGCCAAGGCATCAGAGGGGACTCCTACAATGAGCAGTTCTTC
CDR3: CASSQGIRGDSYNEQFF

J: TRBJ1-1
size: .
D: .
V: TRBV14
DNA: TGTGCCAGCAGCCAAGTCGGGGTTACTGAAGCTTTCTTT
CDR3: CASSQVGVTEAFF

J: TRBJ1-5
size: few
D: .
V: TRBV6-1
DNA: TGTGCCAGCAGTGTGAGCCAGGATCAGCCCCAGCATTTT
CDR3: CASSVSQDQPQHF

J: TRBJ1-1
size: .
D: .
V: TRBV19
DNA: TGTGCCAGTATAGCAAGTGGCAGGTTCTACATGAACACTGAAGCTTTCTTT
CDR3: CASIASGRFYMNTEAFF

J: TRBJ2-3
size: .
D: .
V: TRBV11-2
DNA: TGTGCCAGCAGCTTAGGCACGGGGGACACAGATACGCAGTATTTT
CDR3: CASSLGTGDTDTQYF

J: TRBJ2-3
size: .
D: .
V: TRBV7-3
DNA: TGTGCCAGCAGCCTCCAATACTCGGATACGCAGTATTTT
CDR3: CASSLQYSDTQYF

J: TRBJ2-1
size: .
D: .
V: TRBV2
DNA: TGTGCCAGCAGTGAAGACTTACCAAGGTTCTTC
CDR3: CASSEDLPRFF

J: TRBJ1-4
size: .
D: .
V: TRBV20-1
DNA: TGCAGTGCCGCGAAGTATGAAAAACTGTTTTTT
CDR3: CSAAKYEKLFF

J: TRBJ1-5
size: .
D: TRBD1
V: TRBV27
DNA: TGTGCCAGCAGTTTCGACAGGACAGGTCATCAGCCCCAGCATTTT
CDR3: CASSFDRTGHQPQHF

J: TRBJ2-3
size: .
D: TRBD2
V: TRBV6-5
DNA: TGTGCCAGCAGTTTCCTCATAGCGGGAGGACAAGATACGCAGTATTTT
CDR3: CASSFLIAGGQDTQYF

J: TRBJ2-7
size: .
D: TRBD2
V: TRBV20-1
DNA: TGCAGTGTGGCGGGGGAGTACGAGCAGTACTTC
CDR3: CSVAGEYEQYF

J: TRBJ2-7
size: .
D: .
V: TRBV5-1
DNA: TGCGCCAGCAGCTTGCCTGGCAACTACGAGCAGTACTTC
CDR3: CASSLPGNYEQYF

J: TRBJ2-5
size: .
D: TRBD2
V: TRBV11-1
DNA: TGTGCCAGCAGCTTAGGCGGGCTAGCGGGAGGAGAGACCCAGTACTTC
CDR3: CASSLGGLAGGETQYF

J: TRBJ2-3
size: .
D: .
V: TRBV4-3
DNA: TGCGCCAGCAGCCAAGAGGGTAGAACAGATACGCAGTATTTT
CDR3: CASSQEGRTDTQYF

J: TRBJ1-2
size: .
D: TRBD1
V: TRBV2
DNA: TGTGCCAGCAGTGTCGGACAGGGAAAGGGGTATGGCTACACCTTC
CDR3: CASSVGQGKGYGYTF

J: TRBJ2-7
size: .
D: .
V: TRBV25-1
DNA: TGTGCCAGCACCTCACGGGGGACAAACCCCTACGAGCAGTACTTC
CDR3: CASTSRGTNPYEQYF

J: TRBJ1-5
size: .
D: .
V: TRBV6-1
DNA: TGTGCCAGCAGACAGCGGGGGGGCGTTCAGCCCCAGCATTTT
CDR3: CASRQRGGVQPQHF

J: TRBJ1-6
size: .
D: TRBD1
V: TRBV28
DNA: TGTGCCAGCAGTTCATCCGGGACAGGGGGCCTTTCACCCCTCCACTTT
CDR3: CASSSSGTGGLSPLHF

J: TRBJ2-1
size: once
D: .
V: TRBV28
DNA: TGTGCCAGCAGTCGGGGCTCCTACAATGAGCAGTTCTTC
CDR3: CASSRGSYNEQFF

J: TRBJ1-4
size: .
D: .
V: TRBV6-1
DNA: TGTGCCAGCAGTTCAACTAATGAAAAACTGTTTTTT
CDR3: CASSSTNEKLFF

J: TRBJ2-1
size: .
D: .
V: TRBV11-2
DNA: TGTGCCAGCAGCTTAGAGTTCGGTGAGCAGTTCTTC
CDR3: CASSLEFGEQFF

J: TRBJ1-2
size: .
D: TRBD1
V: TRBV2
DNA: TGTGCCAGCAGTACCGGGACAGGGGGATATGGCTACACCTTC
CDR3: CASSTGTGGYGYTF

J: TRBJ2-3
size: .
D: .
V: TRBV4-3
DNA: TGCGCCAGCAGCCAAGAAGAGGGCCCTGATACGCAGTATTTT
CDR3: CASSQEEGPDTQYF

J: TRBJ1-3
size: .
D: .
V: TRBV28
DNA: TGTGCCAGCAGTTTAGGAATTGTGGTCTCTGGAAACACCATATATTTT
CDR3: CASSLGIVVSGNTIYF